This TCR beta chain was sequenced during a study of blood T cell repertoires in COVID-19. Assay used: immunoSEQ multiplex PCR; TCRdb lists only in-frame clones, some missing. The sample has about 270,000 clones; 83% are singletons. The CDR3 totals 16 residues. CDR1 and CDR2 from the germline V gene are SSHAT and FNYEAQ (reference sequence). J gave up 1 base and V 1 base, and 3 bases lay outside the gene matches. The clonotype was recovered from a woman in her 50s who had recovered from COVID-19. The rearrangement uses TRBV7-7 and TRBJ2-5; 10 positions match TRBD2. The sequenced sample was peripheral blood. CDR3 DNA sequence: TGTGCCAGCAGCTTAGGACTAGCGGGCGGCCAAGAGACCCAGTACTTC. It codes for CASSLGLAGGQETQYF. Variable domain in full (rest from reference TRBV7-7 and TRBJ2-5): GAGVSQSPRYKVTKRGQDVTLRCDPISSHATLYWYQQALGQGPEFLTYFNYEAQPDKSGLPSDRFSAERPEGSISTLTIQRTEQRDSAMYRCASSLGLAGGQETQYFGPGTRLLVL.